The source of this T cell receptor beta chain is a study of post-analysis software for immune sequencing data. About this clonotype itself: Its target is not known.

Per germline, CDR1 MDHEN and CDR2 SYDVKM. Trimming cost V 5 bases and J 4 bases; bases outside gene matches: 16. This CDR3 spans 17 amino acids. Study-wide results and limits: TRBV segments more frequent in patients than in controls numbered about 5 and included TRBV5-6, TRBV5-1 and TRBV20-1. Multiple sclerosis patients showed significantly lower normalized Chao1 diversity than controls did.

cDNA libraries of TCR beta carried unique molecular identifiers. TCRdb itself ran the PCR reads through MiXCR, one entry per CDR3 protein. The data hold some 500,000 distinct CDR3 sequences, with over 35% observed a single time. The source material was blood. The receptor comes from a girl aged 10-17 years with multiple sclerosis. This sequence joins TRBV28 and TRBJ2-7, with 8 bases lining up with TRBD2. The CDR3 spells CASSPQGRAGESYEQYF. As DNA, the CDR3 is TGTGCCAGCAGTCCACAAGGGAGAGCGGGAGAATCGTACGAGCAGTACTTC.